This T cell receptor (beta chain) is drawn from a study of T cells in pancreatic ductal adenocarcinoma. TCRdb keeps only in-frame clones here, not all; method: immunoSEQ multiplex PCR. The top ten clones hold approximately 15% of a sample with around 15,000 clones, 90% to 95% of them seen once. This clone was found once. The selected patients with pancreatic ductal adenocarcinoma had surgery but no neoadjuvant therapy. The CDR3 extends over 15 amino acids. Germline CDR1 LNHDA, CDR2 SQIVND (reference sequence). J lost 2 bases, V lost 7 bases, and 4 bases had no gene match. V gene TRBV19 combines with J gene TRBJ2-6; 8 positions agree with TRBD1. Sequencing was carried out using PBMCs. The sequence was collected from a human donor with pancreatic ductal adenocarcinoma. CDR3 in amino acids: CASIKQGAGANVLTF. DNA of the CDR3: TGTGCCAGTATCAAACAGGGGGCTGGGGCCAACGTCCTGACTTTC.